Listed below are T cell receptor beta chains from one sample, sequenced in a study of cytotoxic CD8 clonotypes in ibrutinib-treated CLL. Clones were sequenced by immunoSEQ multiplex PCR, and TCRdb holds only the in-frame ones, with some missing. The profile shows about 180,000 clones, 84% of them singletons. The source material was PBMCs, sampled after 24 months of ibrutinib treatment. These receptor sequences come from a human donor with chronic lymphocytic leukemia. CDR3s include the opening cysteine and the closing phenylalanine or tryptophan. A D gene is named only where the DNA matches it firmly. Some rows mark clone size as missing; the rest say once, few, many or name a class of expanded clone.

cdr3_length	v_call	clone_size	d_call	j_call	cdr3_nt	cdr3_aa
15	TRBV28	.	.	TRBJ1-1	TGTGCCAGCTTATTTAGGGCGGGGATTGGAACTGAAGCTTTCTTT	CASLFRAGIGTEAFF
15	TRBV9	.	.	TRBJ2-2	TGTGCCAGCAGCGTTGGGGTCACGGGGACCGGGGAGCTGTTTTTT	CASSVGVTGTGELFF
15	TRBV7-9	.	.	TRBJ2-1	TGTGCCAGCAGCTCCCGGCTGAGACTAGAAAATGAGCAGTTCTTC	CASSSRLRLENEQFF
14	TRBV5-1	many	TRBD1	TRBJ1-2	TGCGCCAGTACGTCGACAGGGGGCGACTATGGCTACACCTTC	CASTSTGGDYGYTF
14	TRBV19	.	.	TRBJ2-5	TGTGCCAGTAGTATATCGGGGGCCGTGGAGACCCAGTACTTC	CASSISGAVETQYF
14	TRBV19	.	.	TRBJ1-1	TGTGCCAGTACCCGAAGGACGGGGAACACTGAAGCTTTCTTT	CASTRRTGNTEAFF
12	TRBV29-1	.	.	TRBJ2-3	TGCAGCGTTGAGGGACCCACAGATACGCAGTATTTT	CSVEGPTDTQYF
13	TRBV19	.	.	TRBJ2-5	TGTGCCAGGATGGCTTCGCGGAGGGAGACCCAGTACTTC	CARMASRRETQYF
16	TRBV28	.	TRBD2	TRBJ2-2	TGTGCCAGCAGTCCTTCCGGGACTAGCGGGAGCAGGGAGCTGTTTTTT	CASSPSGTSGSRELFF
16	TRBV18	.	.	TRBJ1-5	TGTGCCAGCTCCCCGCGGGGGGCGCCGGGCAATCAGCCCCAGCATTTT	CASSPRGAPGNQPQHF
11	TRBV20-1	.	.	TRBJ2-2	TGCAGTGCTAGTCATTACGGGGAGCTGTTTTTT	CSASHYGELFF
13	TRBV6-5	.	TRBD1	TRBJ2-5	TGTGCCAGCACCAAGGACAGGCCGGGGACCCAGTACTTC	CASTKDRPGTQYF
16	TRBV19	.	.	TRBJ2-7	TGTGCCAGTAGTATAGGTGCAGGGGCTAGCTCCTACGAGCAGTACTTC	CASSIGAGASSYEQYF
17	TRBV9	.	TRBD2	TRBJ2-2	TGTGCCAGCAGCCAAGCTAGCGGGGGGTCGAACACCGGGGAGCTGTTTTTT	CASSQASGGSNTGELFF
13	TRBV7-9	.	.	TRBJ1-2	TGTGCCAGCAGCTTCAACAGTAGGGAGGGCTACACCTTC	CASSFNSREGYTF
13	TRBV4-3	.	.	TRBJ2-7	TGCGCCAGCAGCTCAAACCCAGCCTACGAGCAGTACTTC	CASSSNPAYEQYF
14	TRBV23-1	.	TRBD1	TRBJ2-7	TGCGCCAGCAGAGGACAGGCTAGCTCCTACGAGCAGTACTTC	CASRGQASSYEQYF
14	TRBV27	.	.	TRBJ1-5	TGTGCCAGCAGTTTACACGCTAGCAATCAGCCCCAGCATTTT	CASSLHASNQPQHF
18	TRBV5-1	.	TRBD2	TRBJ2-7	TGCGCCAGCAGCTTGGATCAAAAGACTAGCGGGAGTGTTTTCGAGCAGTACTTC	CASSLDQKTSGSVFEQYF
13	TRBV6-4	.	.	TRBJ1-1	TGTGCCAGCAGTCTGGGGCTCGGAACTGAAGCTTTCTTT	CASSLGLGTEAFF
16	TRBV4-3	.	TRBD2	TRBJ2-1	TGCGCCAGCAGCTTGACCGGGACTAGCGGGAGCGATGAGCAGTTCTTC	CASSLTGTSGSDEQFF
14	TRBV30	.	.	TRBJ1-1	TGTGCCTGGAGTATGTCAACAAGGAGGGCTGAAGCTTTCTTT	CAWSMSTRRAEAFF
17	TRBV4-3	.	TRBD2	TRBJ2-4	TGCGCCAGCAGCCAAGGACTAGCGGGTCCCCTTGGGAACATTCAGTACTTC	CASSQGLAGPLGNIQYF
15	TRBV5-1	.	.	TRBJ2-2	TGCGCCAGCAGCTTAGGGCACAGGGACACCGGGGAGCTGTTTTTT	CASSLGHRDTGELFF
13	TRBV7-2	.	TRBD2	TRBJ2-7	TGTGCCAGCAGCTTAGGGCTAGCGGCGGAGCAGTACTTC	CASSLGLAAEQYF
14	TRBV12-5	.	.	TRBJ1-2	TGTGCTAGTGGCTCCGGGACGGCGAACTATGGCTACACCTTC	CASGSGTANYGYTF
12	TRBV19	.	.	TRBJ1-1	TGTGCCAGTAGACAGGGTTTCACTGAAGCTTTCTTT	CASRQGFTEAFF
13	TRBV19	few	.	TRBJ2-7	TGTGCCAGTAGTCCTGTTGACGGCTACGAGCAGTACTTC	CASSPVDGYEQYF
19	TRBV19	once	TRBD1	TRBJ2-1	TGTGCCAGTAGTCGAGGGGGACGAGGGACAGGGGGTACCTACAATGAGCAGTTCTTC	CASSRGGRGTGGTYNEQFF
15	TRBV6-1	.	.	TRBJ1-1	TGTGCCAGCAGTGAAGCTTGGAGCATGAACACTGAAGCTTTCTTT	CASSEAWSMNTEAFF
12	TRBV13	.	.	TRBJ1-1	TGTGCCAGCAGCATCCCCGGCACTGAAGCTTTCTTT	CASSIPGTEAFF
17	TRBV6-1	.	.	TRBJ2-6	TGTGCCAGCAGTGAAGCGCGGGGAGTCTCTGGGGCCAACGTCCTGACTTTC	CASSEARGVSGANVLTF
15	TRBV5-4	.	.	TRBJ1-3	TGTGCCAGCAGCCAGGACCTCTCTGGTGGAAACACCATATATTTT	CASSQDLSGGNTIYF
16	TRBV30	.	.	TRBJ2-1	TGTGCCTGGAGTTTTACAAGCGGGTACTCCTACAATGAGCAGTTCTTC	CAWSFTSGYSYNEQFF
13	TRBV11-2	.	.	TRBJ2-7	TGTGCCAGCAGCTTATCGGGAACCTACGAGCAGTACTTC	CASSLSGTYEQYF
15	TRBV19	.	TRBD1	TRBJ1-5	TGTGCCACCCTCGCTTTGACAGGGGGCAATCAGCCCCAGCATTTT	CATLALTGGNQPQHF
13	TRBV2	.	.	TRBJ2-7	TGTGCCAGCAGTGCGCGGGCCCGGTACGAGCAGTACTTC	CASSARARYEQYF
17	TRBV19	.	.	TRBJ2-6	TGTGCCAGTAGGGGCCCTGGGGACACCTCTGGGGCCAACGTCCTGACTTTC	CASRGPGDTSGANVLTF
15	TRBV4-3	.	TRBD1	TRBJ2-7	TGCGCCAGCAGCCAAGGGGGACAGGGGGCTTACGAGCAGTACTTC	CASSQGGQGAYEQYF
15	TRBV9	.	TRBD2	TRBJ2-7	TGTGCCAGCAGCCTGGGACTAGCGGGAGGCTACGAGCAGTACTTC	CASSLGLAGGYEQYF
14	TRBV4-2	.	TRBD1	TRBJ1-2	TGTGCCAGCAGCCAAGATTTAGGGGGCAATGGCTACACCTTC	CASSQDLGGNGYTF
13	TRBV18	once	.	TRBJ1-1	TGTGCCAGCTCACCACAAGGGGACACTGAAGCTTTCTTT	CASSPQGDTEAFF
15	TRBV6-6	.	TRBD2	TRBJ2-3	TGTGCCCCCCGTTGTGGCGGGGGGCTGATAGATACGCAGTATTTT	CAPRCGGGLIDTQYF